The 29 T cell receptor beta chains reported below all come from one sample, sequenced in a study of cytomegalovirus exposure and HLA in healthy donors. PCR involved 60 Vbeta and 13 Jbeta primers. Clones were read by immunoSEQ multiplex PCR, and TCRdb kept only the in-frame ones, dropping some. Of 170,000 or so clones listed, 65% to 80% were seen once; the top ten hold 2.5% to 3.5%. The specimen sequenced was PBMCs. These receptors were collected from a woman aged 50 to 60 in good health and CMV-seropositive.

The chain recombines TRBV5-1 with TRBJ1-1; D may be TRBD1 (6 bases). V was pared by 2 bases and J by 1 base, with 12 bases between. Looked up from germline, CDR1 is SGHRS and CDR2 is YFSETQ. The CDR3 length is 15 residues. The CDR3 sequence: CASSFWGGQNTEAFF. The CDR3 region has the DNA TGCGCCAGCAGCTTCTGGGGGGGACAGAACACTGAAGCTTTCTTT.

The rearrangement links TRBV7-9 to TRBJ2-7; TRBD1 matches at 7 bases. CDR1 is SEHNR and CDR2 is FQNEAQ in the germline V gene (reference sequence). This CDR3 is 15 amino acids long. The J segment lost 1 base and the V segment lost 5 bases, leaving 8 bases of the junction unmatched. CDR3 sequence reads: CASSQDRRTSYEQYF. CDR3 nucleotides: TGTGCCAGCAGCCAGGACAGGAGGACGTCCTACGAGCAGTACTTC.

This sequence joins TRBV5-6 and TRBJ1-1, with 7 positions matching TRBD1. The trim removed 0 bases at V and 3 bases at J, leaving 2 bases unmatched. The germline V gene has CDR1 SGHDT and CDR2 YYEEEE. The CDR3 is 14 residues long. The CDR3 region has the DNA TGTGCCAGCAGCTTGGAGCAGGGGGACACTGAAGCTTTCTTT. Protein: CASSLEQGDTEAFF.

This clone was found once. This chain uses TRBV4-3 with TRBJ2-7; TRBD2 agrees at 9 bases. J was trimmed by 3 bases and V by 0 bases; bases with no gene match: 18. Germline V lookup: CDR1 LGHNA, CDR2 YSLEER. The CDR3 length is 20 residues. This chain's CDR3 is CASSQERKVAGDSDIYEQYF. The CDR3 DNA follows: TGCGCCAGCAGCCAAGAAAGGAAAGTAGCGGGAGATTCAGATATCTACGAGCAGTACTTC.

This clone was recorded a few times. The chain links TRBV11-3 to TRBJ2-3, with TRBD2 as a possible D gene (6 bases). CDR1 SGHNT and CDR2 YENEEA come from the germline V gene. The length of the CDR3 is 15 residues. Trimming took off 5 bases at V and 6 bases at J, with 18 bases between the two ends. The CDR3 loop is CASSPRRGSADTQYF. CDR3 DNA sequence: TGTGCCAGCAGCCCGAGACGGGGGTCGGCGGATACGCAGTATTTT.

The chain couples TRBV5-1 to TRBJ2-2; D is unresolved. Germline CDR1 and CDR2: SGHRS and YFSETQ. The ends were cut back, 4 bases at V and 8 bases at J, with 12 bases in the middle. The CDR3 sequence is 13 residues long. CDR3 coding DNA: TGCGCCAGCAGCGAAGAGCGTCCGGGGGAGCTGTTTTTT. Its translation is CASSEERPGELFF.

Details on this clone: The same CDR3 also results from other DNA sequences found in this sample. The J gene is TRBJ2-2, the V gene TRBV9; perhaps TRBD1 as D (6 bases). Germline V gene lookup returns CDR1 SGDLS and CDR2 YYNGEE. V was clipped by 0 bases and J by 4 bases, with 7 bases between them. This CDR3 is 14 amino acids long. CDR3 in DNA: TGTGCCAGCAGCGTAGGAGGGGGCACCGGGGAGCTGTTTTTT. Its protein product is CASSVGGGTGELFF. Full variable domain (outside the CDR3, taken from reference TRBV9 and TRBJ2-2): DSGVTQTPKHLITATGQRVTLRCSPRSGDLSVYWYQQSLDQGLQFLIQYYNGEERAKGNILERFSAQQFPDLHSELNLSSLELGDSALYFCASSVGGGTGELFFGEGSRLTVL.

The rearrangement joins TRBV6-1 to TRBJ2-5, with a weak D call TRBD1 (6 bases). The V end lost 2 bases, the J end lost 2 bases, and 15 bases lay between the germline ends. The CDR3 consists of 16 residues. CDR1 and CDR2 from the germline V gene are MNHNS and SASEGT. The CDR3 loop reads CASSELDRIGQETQYF. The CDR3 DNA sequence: TGTGCCAGCAGTGAACTCGACAGGATAGGGCAAGAGACCCAGTACTTC.

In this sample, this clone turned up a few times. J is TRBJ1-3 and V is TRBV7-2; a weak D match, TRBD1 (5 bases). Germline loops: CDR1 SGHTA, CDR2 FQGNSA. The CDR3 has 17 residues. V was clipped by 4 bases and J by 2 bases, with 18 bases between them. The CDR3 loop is CASSSPAGREAGNTIYF. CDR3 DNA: TGTGCCAGCAGCTCGCCGGCGGGCAGGGAGGCTGGAAACACCATATATTTT.

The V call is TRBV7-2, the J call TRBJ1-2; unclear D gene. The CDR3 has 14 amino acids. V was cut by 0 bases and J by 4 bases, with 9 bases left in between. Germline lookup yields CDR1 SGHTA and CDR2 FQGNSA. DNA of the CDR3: TGTGCCAGCAGCTTAGCTTACAGTGGCTATGGCTACACCTTC. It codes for CASSLAYSGYGYTF.

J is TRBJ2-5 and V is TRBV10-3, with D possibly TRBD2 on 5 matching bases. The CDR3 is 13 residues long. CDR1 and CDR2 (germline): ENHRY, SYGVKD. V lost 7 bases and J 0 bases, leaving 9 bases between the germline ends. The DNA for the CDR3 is TGTGCCATCATGGCGGGCCACCAAGAGACCCAGTACTTC. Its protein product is CAIMAGHQETQYF.

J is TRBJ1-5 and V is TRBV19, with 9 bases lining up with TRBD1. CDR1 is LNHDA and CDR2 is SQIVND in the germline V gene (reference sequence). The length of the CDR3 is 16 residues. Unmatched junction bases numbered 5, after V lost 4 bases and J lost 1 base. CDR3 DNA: TGTGCCAGTAGTACACAGGGGGCAAACAGCAATCAGCCCCAGCATTTT. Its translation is CASSTQGANSNQPQHF.

CDR3 DNA sequence: TGTGCCTGGAGCGAAGTGTACAGTCTCGGCTACACCTTC. Residues: CAWSEVYSLGYTF. V and J are TRBV30 and TRBJ1-2; D is ambiguous. The CDR3 runs to 13 residues. Trimming removed 3 bases at V and 8 bases at J, with 16 bases between. Germline CDR1 GTSNPN, CDR2 SVGIG (reference sequence).

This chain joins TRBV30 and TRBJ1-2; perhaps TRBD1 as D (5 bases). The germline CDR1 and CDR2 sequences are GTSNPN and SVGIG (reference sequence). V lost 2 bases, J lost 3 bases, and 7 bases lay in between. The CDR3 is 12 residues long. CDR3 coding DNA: TGTGCCTGGAGTCCGACAGACTATGGCTACACCTTC. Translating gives CAWSPTDYGYTF.

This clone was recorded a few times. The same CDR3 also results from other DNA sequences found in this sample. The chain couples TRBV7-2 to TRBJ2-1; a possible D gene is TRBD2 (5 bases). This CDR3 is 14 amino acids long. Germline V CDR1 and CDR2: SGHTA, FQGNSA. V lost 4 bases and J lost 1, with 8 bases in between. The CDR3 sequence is CASSSPGSYNEQFF. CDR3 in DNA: TGTGCCAGCAGCTCGCCGGGGTCCTACAATGAGCAGTTCTTC.

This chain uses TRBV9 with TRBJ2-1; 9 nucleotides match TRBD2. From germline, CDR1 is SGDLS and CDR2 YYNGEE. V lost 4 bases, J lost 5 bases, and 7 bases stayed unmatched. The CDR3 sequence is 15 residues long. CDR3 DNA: TGTGCCAGCAGCCGGCTAGCGGGACTCAACAATGAGCAGTTCTTC. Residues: CASSRLAGLNNEQFF. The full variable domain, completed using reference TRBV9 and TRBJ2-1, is DSGVTQTPKHLITATGQRVTLRCSPRSGDLSVYWYQQSLDQGLQFLIQYYNGEERAKGNILERFSAQQFPDLHSELNLSSLELGDSALYFCASSRLAGLNNEQFFGPGTRLTVL.

The chain's CDR3 is CASSIGVGGTDTQYF. The DNA of the CDR3 is TGTGCCAGTAGTATAGGGGTAGGAGGCACAGATACGCAGTATTTT. This chain joins TRBV19 and TRBJ2-3; D ambiguous. V was clipped by 1 base and J by 1 base, with 9 bases between them. This CDR3 has 15 residues. Germline lookup yields CDR1 LNHDA and CDR2 SQIVND (reference sequence).

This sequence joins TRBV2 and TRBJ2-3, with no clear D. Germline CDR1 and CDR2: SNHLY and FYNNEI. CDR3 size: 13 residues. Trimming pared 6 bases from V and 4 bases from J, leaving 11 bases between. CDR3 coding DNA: TGTGCCAGCAGATTGACTGGAGCAGATACGCAGTATTTT. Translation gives CASRLTGADTQYF.

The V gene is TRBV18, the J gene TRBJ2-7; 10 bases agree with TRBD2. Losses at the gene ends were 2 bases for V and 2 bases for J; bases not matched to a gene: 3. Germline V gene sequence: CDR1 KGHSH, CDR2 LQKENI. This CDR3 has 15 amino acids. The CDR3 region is CASSPLLAGTYEQYF. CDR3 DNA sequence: TGTGCCAGCTCACCATTACTAGCGGGAACCTACGAGCAGTACTTC.

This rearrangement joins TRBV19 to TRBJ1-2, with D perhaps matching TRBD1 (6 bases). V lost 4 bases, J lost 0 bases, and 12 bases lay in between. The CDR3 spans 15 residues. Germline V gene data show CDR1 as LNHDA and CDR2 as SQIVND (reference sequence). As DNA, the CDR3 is TGTGCCAGTAGTAACTCGGGACACGCTAACTATGGCTACACCTTC. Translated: CASSNSGHANYGYTF.

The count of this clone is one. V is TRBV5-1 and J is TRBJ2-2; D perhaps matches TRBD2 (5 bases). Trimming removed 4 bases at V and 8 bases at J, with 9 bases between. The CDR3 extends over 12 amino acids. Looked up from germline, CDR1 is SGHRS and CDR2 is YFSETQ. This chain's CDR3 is CASSRLRGELFF. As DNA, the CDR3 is TGCGCCAGCAGCCGACTAAGGGGGGAGCTGTTTTTT.

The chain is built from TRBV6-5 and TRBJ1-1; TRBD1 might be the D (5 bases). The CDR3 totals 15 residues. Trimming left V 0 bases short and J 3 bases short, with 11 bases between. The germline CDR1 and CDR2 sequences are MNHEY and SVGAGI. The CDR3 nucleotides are TGTGCCAGCAGTTACTCGATCCTCAGGGACACTGAAGCTTTCTTT. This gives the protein CASSYSILRDTEAFF.

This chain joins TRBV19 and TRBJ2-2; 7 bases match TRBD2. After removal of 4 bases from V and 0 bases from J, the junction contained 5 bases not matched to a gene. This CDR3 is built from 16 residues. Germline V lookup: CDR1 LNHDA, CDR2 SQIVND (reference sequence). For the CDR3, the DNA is TGTGCCAGTAGTACTCTAGCGGACCCGAACACCGGGGAGCTGTTTTTT. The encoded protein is CASSTLADPNTGELFF. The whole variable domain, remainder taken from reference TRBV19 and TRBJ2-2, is DGGITQSPKYLFRKEGQNVTLSCEQNLNHDAMYWYRQDPGQGLRLIYYSQIVNDFQKGDIAEGYSVSREKKESFPLTVTSAQKNPTAFYLCASSTLADPNTGELFFGEGSRLTVL.

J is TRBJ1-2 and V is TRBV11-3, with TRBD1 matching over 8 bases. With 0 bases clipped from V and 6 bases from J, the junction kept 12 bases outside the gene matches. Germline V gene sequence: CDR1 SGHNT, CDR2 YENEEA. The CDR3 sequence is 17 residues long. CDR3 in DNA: TGTGCCAGCAGCTTAGAAGGACGGGACAGGCGCTGGGATGGCTACACCTTC. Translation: CASSLEGRDRRWDGYTF.

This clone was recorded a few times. CDR3 protein: CASRVNLGNEKLFF. CDR3 coding DNA: TGTGCCAGCAGGGTCAATCTCGGTAATGAAAAACTGTTTTTT. The chain links TRBV28 to TRBJ1-4, with D uncertain. V was clipped by 6 bases and J by 4 bases, with 12 bases between them. CDR3 size: 14 residues. The V gene's germline CDR1 is MDHEN and CDR2 SYDVKM. Full variable domain (rest looked up from reference TRBV28 and TRBJ1-4): DVKVTQSSRYLVKRTGEKVFLECVQDMDHENMFWYRQDPGLGLRLIYFSYDVKMKEKGDIPEGYSVSREKKERFSLILESASTNQTSMYLCASRVNLGNEKLFFGSGTQLSVL.

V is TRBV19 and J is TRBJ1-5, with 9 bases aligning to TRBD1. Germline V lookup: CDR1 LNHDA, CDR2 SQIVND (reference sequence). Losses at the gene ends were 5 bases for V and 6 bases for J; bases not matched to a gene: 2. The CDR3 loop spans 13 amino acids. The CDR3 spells CASSGQGIQPQHF. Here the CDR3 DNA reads TGTGCCAGTAGTGGACAGGGGATTCAGCCCCAGCATTTT. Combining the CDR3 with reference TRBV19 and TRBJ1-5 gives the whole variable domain DGGITQSPKYLFRKEGQNVTLSCEQNLNHDAMYWYRQDPGQGLRLIYYSQIVNDFQKGDIAEGYSVSREKKESFPLTVTSAQKNPTAFYLCASSGQGIQPQHFGDGTRLSIL.

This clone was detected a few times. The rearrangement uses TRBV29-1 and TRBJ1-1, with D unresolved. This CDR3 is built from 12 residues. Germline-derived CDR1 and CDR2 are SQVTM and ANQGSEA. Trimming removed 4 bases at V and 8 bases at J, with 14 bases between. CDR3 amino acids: CSVGWRESEAFF. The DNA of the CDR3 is TGCAGCGTTGGTTGGAGGGAATCGGAAGCTTTCTTT.

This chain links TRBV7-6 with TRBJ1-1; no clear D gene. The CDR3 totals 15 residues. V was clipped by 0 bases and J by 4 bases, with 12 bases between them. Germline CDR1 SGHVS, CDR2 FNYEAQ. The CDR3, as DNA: TGTGCCAGCAGCTTAGCGGCGGGGTTCGCCACTGAAGCTTTCTTT. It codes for CASSLAAGFATEAFF.

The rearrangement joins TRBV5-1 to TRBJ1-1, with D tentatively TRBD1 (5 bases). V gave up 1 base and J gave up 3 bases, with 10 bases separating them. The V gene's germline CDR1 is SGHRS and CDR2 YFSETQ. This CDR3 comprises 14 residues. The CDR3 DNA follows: TGCGCCAGCAGCTTGCAGGGTCTGGACACTGAAGCTTTCTTT. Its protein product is CASSLQGLDTEAFF.